A single sample gave rise to the 13 T cell receptor gamma chains below, sequenced in a study of γδ T cells in repeated Plasmodium falciparum infection. With CATT, TCRdb re-called clones from the multiplex PCR reads. This sample has about 30,000 gamma-chain clones, with 1.4% found just once. Flow sorting of PBMC yielded separate Vgamma9/Vdelta2+ and Vdelta2-negative gammadelta T cell populations for bulk repertoire analysis. Source material: gamma-delta T cells from blood. The receptors originated from a pool of human donors (malaria-infected and uninfected, not separated).

This clone appeared many times. A much larger clone is a single base away; this may be a read error. The V gene is TRGV3, the J gene TRGJP2. TCRdb supplies no J gene; here it was assigned by aligning the nucleotide sequence to germline. CDR1 is VTNTFY, CDR2 YDVSTARD, per germline (reference sequence). V shed 3 bases, J shed 0 bases, and the junction held 4 bases outside the gene matches. The CDR3 runs to 15 residues. CDR3 nucleotides: TGTGCCACCTGGGACCTATATAGTAGTGATTGGATCAAGACGTTT. As protein: CATWDLYSSDWIKTF.

With regard to this clone: The mismatch at residue 9 between this DNA's translation and the TCRdb protein of a much larger clone likely reflects a read error; the protein shown is translated from the DNA. The V call is TRGV9, the J call TRGJP2. As TCRdb names no J gene, one was assigned here on the basis of a DNA match to germline. Per germline, CDR1 GITISATS and CDR2 ISYDGTV (reference sequence). The CDR3 is 14 amino acids. This chain's CDR3 is CALWTHSSNWIKTF. In DNA, the CDR3 is TGTGCCTTGTGGACCCACAGTAGTAATTGGATCAAGACGTTT.

Comment on this clone: The amino acid sequence in TCRdb belongs to a much larger clone and departs from this DNA's translation at residue 12, likely a sequencing read error; the sequence shown is translated from the DNA. The chain couples TRGV9 to TRGJP. TCRdb carries no J gene annotation; the J gene was assigned here by matching the DNA with germline. Per the germline V gene, CDR1 is GITISATS and CDR2 is ISYDGTV (reference sequence). The CDR3 contains 17 residues. The CDR3 loop is CALWEVEEVLGEKIKVF. In DNA, the CDR3 is TGTGCCTTGTGGGAGGTGGAGGAGGTGTTGGGCGAAAAAATCAAGGTATTT.

This clone was seen ten or more times. TCRdb's listed protein matches a much larger clone and diverges from this DNA's translation at residue 12, likely through a read error; the protein shown comes from the DNA. V is TRGV9 and J is TRGJP. The J gene, missing from TCRdb, was assigned here through DNA to germline matching. The CDR3 length is 15 residues. Germline V gene data show CDR1 as GITISATS and CDR2 as ISYDGTV (reference sequence). The CDR3 coding sequence is TGTGCCTTGTGGGTCGAAGAGTTGGGCAAAAAAGTCAAGGTATTT. Translating it yields CALWVEELGKKVKVF.

This clone was found a few times. It differs at one base from a far larger clone, so likely a read error. Additional DNA sequences in this sample encode the identical CDR3. This sequence joins TRGV9 and TRGJ1 or TRGJ2. Because TCRdb records no J gene, it was assigned here through a match of the DNA to germline. CDR1 is GITISATS and CDR2 is ISYDGTV in the germline V gene (reference sequence). The CDR3 contains 13 residues. CDR3: CALWEAYSSKKLF. CDR3 sequence (DNA): TGTGCTTTGTGGGAGGCGTACTCGTCTAAGAAACTCTTT.

Worth noting for this clone: A far bigger clonotype differs at one base, so this is likely a read error. The V and J genes are TRGV8 and TRGJ1 or TRGJ2. Trimming cost V 1 base and J 7 bases; bases outside gene matches: 10. CDR3 length: 14 amino acids. Germline V gene data show CDR1 as VENAVY and CDR2 as YDSYNSRV. CDR3 DNA: TGTGCCACCTGGGATAGAAGCCTTGACTATAAGAAACTCTTT. Its protein is CATWDRSLDYKKLF.

A few counts support this clone. The TCRdb protein comes from a much larger clone and disagrees with this DNA's translation at residue 8, likely due to a read error; the protein given here is derived from the DNA. The rearrangement joins TRGV2 to TRGJ1 or TRGJ2. Here the J gene came from matching the DNA to germline, since TCRdb omits it. Germline loops: CDR1 EGSNGY, CDR2 YDSYNSKV. Unmatched junction bases numbered 10, after V lost 2 bases and J lost 9 bases. The CDR3 contains 13 residues. Here the CDR3 reads CATWDVISLKKLF. CDR3 DNA: TGTGCCACCTGGGACGTGATATCACTTAAGAAACTCTTT.

This clone was counted many times. The chain links TRGV9 to TRGJP. The CDR3 runs 18 residues. The V gene's germline CDR1 is GITISATS and CDR2 ISYDGTV (reference sequence). The V gene end was trimmed by 3 bases and the J gene end by 1 base; junction bases not matched to a gene: 6. CDR3 nucleotide sequence: TGTGCCTTGTGGGAGACGAAGGGGCAAGAGTTGGGCAAAAAAATCAAGGTATTT. It encodes CALWETKGQELGKKIKVF.

Comments on this clone: TCRdb's entry gives the protein of a much larger clone, which mismatches this DNA's translation at residue 13, likely from a read error; the protein reported here is translated from the DNA. The CDR3 loop reads CALWEVRGQSASNKKLF. The CDR3 coding sequence is TGTGCCTTGTGGGAGGTGCGGGGTCAATCAGCCTCTAATAAGAAACTCTTT. The rearrangement uses TRGV9 and TRGJ1 or TRGJ2. Germline matching of the DNA provided the J gene here, since TCRdb leaves it blank. Per germline, CDR1 GITISATS and CDR2 ISYDGTV (reference sequence). V was clipped by 0 bases and J by 8 bases; unmatched bases: 19. The CDR3 length is 17 residues.

This clone was found many times. TCRdb's protein, taken from a much larger clone, differs from this DNA's translation at residue 8, likely owing to a read error; the protein displayed comes from the DNA. This rearrangement joins TRGV9 to TRGJ1 or TRGJ2. No J gene was available from TCRdb, and it was assigned here by a germline match of the DNA. Germline CDR1 and CDR2: GITISATS and ISYDGTV (reference sequence). V lost 1 base and J lost 4; bases outside the gene matches: 10. CDR3 size: 15 residues. The CDR3 sequence is CALWEVTKTYYKKLF. The CDR3 nucleotides read TGTGCCTTGTGGGAGGTTACTAAAACCTATTATAAGAAACTCTTT.

Ten or more counts support this clone. A far larger clone is only one base removed, so a read error is likely. The sample carries other DNA sequences with the same CDR3. CDR3 amino acids: CALWDSAYYKKLF. The CDR3 DNA reads as TGTGCCTTGTGGGACTCAGCTTATTATAAGAAACTCTTT. The chain has TRGV9 and TRGJ1 or TRGJ2. The J gene is not listed in TCRdb, so it was assigned here from a DNA match to germline. The CDR3 consists of 13 residues. With 4 bases clipped from V and 3 bases from J, the junction kept 6 bases outside the gene matches. Germline V gene lookup returns CDR1 GITISATS and CDR2 ISYDGTV (reference sequence).

Comments on this clone: A read error likely explains why the TCRdb protein, taken from a much larger clone, differs from this DNA's translation at residue 3; the protein shown is translated from the DNA. This chain uses TRGV4 with TRGJ1 or TRGJ2. Here the J gene came from matching the DNA to germline, since TCRdb omits it. Germline CDR1 and CDR2: EGSTGY and YDSYTSSV. The CDR3 consists of 13 residues. The CDR3 sequence: CAPWDWCGYKKLF. CDR3 nucleotides: TGTGCCCCCTGGGATTGGTGCGGCTATAAGAAACTCTTT.

Details on this clone: This likely reflects a read error, since a far larger clone is one base away. Other DNA sequences in this sample translate to the same CDR3. For the V gene the call is TRGV9; the J gene has no call. Per germline, CDR1 GITISATS and CDR2 ISYDGTV (reference sequence). This CDR3 has 11 residues. CDR3 DNA: TGTGCCTTGTGGGAAGTGAGGGCAAAACTCTTT. Encoded protein: CALWEVRAKLF.